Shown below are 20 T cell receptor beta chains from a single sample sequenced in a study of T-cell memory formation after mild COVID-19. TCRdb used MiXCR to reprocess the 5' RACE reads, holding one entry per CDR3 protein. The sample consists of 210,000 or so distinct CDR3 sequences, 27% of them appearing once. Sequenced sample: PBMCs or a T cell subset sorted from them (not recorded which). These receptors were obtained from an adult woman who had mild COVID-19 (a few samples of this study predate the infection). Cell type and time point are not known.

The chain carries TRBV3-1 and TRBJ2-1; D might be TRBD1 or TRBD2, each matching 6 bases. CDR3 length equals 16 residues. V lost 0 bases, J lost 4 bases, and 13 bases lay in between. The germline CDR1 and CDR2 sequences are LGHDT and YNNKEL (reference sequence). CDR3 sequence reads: CASSQDFGGLYNEQFF. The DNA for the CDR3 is TGTGCCAGCAGCCAAGATTTCGGGGGCCTTTACAATGAGCAGTTCTTC.

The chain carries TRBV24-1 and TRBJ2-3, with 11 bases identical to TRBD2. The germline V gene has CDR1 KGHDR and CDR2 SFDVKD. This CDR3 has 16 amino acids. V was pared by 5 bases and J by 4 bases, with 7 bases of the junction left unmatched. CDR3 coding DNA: TGTGCCACCAGTGGCACTAGCGGGAGTATTCCAGATACGCAGTATTTT. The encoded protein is CATSGTSGSIPDTQYF.

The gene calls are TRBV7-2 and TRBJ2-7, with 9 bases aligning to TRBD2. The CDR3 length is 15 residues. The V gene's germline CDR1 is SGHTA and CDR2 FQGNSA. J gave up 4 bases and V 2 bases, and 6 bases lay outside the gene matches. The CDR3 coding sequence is TGTGCCAGCAGCTTAAGGGGTAGCGGGAGTTACGAGCAGTACTTC. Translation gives CASSLRGSGSYEQYF. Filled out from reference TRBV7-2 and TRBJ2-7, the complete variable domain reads GAGVSQSPSNKVTEKGKDVELRCDPISGHTALYWYRQSLGQGLEFLIYFQGNSAPDKSGLPSDRFSAERTGGSVSTLTIQRTQQEDSAVYLCASSLRGSGSYEQYFGPGTRLTVT.

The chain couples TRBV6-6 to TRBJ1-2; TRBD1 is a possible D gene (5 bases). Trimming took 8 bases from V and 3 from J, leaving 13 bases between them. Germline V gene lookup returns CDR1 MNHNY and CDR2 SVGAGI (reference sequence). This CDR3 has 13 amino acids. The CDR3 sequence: CASGARVDYGYTF. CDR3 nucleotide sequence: TGTGCCAGCGGAGCCAGGGTTGACTATGGCTACACCTTC.

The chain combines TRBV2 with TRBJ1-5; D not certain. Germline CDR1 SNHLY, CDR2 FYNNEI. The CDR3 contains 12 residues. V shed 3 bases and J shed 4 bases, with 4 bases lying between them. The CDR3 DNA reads TGTGCCAGCAGTGATGGGAATCAGCCCCAGCATTTT. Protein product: CASSDGNQPQHF.

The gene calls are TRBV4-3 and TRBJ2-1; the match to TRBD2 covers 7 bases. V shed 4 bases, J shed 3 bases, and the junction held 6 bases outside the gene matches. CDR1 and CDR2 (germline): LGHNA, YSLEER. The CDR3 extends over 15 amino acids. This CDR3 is CASSPSWEGYNEQFF. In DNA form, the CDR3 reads TGCGCCAGCAGCCCGTCGTGGGAGGGCTACAATGAGCAGTTCTTC.

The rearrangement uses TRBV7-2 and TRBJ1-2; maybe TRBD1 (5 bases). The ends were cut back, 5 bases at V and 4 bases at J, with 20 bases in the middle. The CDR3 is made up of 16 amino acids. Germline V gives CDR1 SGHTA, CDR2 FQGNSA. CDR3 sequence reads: CASSGFPELGGYGYTF. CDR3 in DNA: TGTGCCAGCAGCGGGTTCCCCGAATTGGGGGGCTATGGCTACACCTTC.

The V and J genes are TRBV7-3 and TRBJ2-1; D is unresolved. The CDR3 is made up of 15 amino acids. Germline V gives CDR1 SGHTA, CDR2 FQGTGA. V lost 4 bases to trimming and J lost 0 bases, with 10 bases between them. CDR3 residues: CASSSPSSSYNEQFF. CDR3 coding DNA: TGTGCCAGCAGCTCACCGTCGAGCTCCTACAATGAGCAGTTCTTC.

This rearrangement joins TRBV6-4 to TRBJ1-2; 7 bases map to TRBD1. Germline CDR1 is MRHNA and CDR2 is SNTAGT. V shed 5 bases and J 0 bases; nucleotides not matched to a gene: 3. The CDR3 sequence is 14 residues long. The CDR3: CASSPTGSNYGYTF. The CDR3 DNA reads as TGTGCCAGCAGTCCGACAGGGTCTAACTATGGCTACACCTTC.

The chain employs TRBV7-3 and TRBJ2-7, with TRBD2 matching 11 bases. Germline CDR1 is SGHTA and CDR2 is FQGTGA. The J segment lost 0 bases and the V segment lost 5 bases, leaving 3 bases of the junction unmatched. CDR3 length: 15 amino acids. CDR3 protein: CASSPSGGTSYEQYF. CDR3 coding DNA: TGTGCCAGCAGCCCTAGCGGGGGGACCTCCTACGAGCAGTACTTC.

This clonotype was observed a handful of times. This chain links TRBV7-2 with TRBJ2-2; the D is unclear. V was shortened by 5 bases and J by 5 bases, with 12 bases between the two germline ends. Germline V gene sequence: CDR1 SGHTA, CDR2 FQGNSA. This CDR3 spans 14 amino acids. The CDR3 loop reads CASSPGRLTGELFF. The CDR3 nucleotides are TGTGCCAGCAGCCCCGGACGTCTTACCGGGGAGCTGTTTTTT.

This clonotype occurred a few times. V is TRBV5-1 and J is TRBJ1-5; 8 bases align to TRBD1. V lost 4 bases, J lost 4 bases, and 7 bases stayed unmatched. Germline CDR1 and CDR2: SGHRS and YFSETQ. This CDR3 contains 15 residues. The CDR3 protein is CASSPRGQPNQPQHF. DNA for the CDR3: TGCGCCAGCAGCCCCAGGGGGCAGCCGAATCAGCCCCAGCATTTT.

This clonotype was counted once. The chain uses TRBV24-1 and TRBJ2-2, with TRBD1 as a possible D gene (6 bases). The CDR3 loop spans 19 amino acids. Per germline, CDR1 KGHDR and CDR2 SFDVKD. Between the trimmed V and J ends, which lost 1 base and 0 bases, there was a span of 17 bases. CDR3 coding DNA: TGTGCCACCAGTGATTTCAGACAGGACATCTTTTCGAACACCGGGGAGCTGTTTTTT. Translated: CATSDFRQDIFSNTGELFF.

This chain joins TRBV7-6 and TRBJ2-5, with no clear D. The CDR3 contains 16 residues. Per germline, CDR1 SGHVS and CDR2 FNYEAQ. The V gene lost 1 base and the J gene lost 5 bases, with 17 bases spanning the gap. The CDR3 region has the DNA TGTGCCAGCAGCTTAGTCTCTCGGACCGCATGGGAGACCCAGTACTTC. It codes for CASSLVSRTAWETQYF.

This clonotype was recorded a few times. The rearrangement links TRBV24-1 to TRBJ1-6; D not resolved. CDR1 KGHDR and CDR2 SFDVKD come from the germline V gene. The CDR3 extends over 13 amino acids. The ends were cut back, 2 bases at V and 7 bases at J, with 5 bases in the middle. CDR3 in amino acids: CATSDSWNSPLHF. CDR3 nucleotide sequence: TGTGCCACCAGTGATTCGTGGAATTCACCCCTCCACTTT.

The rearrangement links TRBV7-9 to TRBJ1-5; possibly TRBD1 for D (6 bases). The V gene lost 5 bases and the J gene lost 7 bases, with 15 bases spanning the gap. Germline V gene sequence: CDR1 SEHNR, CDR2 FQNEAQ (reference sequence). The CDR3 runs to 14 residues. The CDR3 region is CASSPTGTPQPQHF. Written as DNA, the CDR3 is TGTGCCAGCAGCCCTACAGGGACTCCCCAGCCCCAGCATTTT.

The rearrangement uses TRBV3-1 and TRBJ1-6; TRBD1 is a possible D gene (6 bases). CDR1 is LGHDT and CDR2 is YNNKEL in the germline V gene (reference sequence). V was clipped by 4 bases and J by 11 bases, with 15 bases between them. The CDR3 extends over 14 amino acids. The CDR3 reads CASSLAGYRAPLHF. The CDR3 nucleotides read TGTGCCAGCAGCCTGGCGGGCTACAGGGCACCCCTCCACTTT.

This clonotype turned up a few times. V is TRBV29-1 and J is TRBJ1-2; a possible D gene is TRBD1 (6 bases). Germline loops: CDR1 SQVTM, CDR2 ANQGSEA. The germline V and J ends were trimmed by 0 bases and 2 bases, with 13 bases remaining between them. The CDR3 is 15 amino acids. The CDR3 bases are TGCAGCGTTGAAGATCAGGCAGGGGAGAACTATGGCTACACCTTC. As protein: CSVEDQAGENYGYTF.

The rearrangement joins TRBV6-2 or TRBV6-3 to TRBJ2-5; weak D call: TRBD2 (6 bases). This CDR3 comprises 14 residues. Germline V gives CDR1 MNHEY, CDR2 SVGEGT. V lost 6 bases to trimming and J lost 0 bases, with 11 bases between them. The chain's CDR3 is CASSRGTYQETQYF. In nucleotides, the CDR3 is TGTGCCAGCAGCCGCGGGACTTACCAAGAGACCCAGTACTTC.

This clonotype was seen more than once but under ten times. CDR3 sequence (DNA): TGTGCCAGCAGACGGATTTCGTATGATGAGCAGTTCTTC. Translating gives CASRRISYDEQFF. The gene calls are TRBV12-3 or TRBV12-4 and TRBJ2-1; no clear D gene. Trimming removed 6 bases at V and 8 bases at J, with 14 bases between. The CDR3 length is 13 residues.